The clone carrying this TCR beta chain was recorded at least ten times. TCRdb recomputed calls from the 5' RACE reads with MiXCR, one row per CDR3 protein. The sample has 100,000 to 140,000 distinct CDR3 sequences, approximately 15% seen once; the top ten hold 35% to 50%. The data originate from a study of T-cell memory formation after mild COVID-19. Germline CDR1 reads MNHEY; CDR2 reads SVGAGI. The J segment lost 7 bases and the V segment lost 6 bases, leaving 8 bases of the junction unmatched. There are 14 residues in the CDR3. This sequence was found in a young man who had mild COVID-19 (a few samples of this study predate the infection). Cell type and time point are not known. The chain couples TRBV6-5 to TRBJ2-7, with TRBD2 matching 11 bases. The source material was PBMCs or a T cell subset sorted from them (not recorded which). The CDR3 here is CASSYSGGAGEQYF. The CDR3 nucleotides read TGTGCCAGCAGCTATAGCGGGGGGGCGGGGGAGCAGTACTTC.